One and the same sample provided the 26 T cell receptor beta chains below, sequenced in a study of shared T cell receptors in the human thymus. TCRdb keeps only in-frame clones here, not all; method: immunoSEQ multiplex PCR. The repertoire includes almost 550,000 clones, approximately 80% of them detected once, and less than 0.015% sits in the top ten. This same sample was also part of a study on human thymus T cells.

The specimen was thymocytes. All receptors derive from a boy younger than two with a congenital heart defect.

The chain is built from TRBV4-3 and TRBJ2-7; D may be TRBD2 (6 bases). Germline values: CDR1 LGHNA, CDR2 YSLEER. The CDR3 has 21 amino acids. Deletions cut 0 bases from V and 3 bases from J, with 30 bases between. CDR3 DNA: TGCGCCAGCAGCCAAGATGGAGGGGCTAGCCCCTGGAGCACTAAAGGCTACGAGCAGTACTTC. Translating gives CASSQDGGASPWSTKGYEQYF.

The rearrangement uses TRBV13 and TRBJ1-2; D is possibly TRBD1 (6 bases). The CDR3 totals 14 residues. V lost 6 bases and J 7 bases, leaving 18 bases between the germline ends. The germline V gene encodes CDR1 PRHDT and CDR2 FYEKMQ (reference sequence). The CDR3 region is CASRGSGAEGGYTF. CDR3 in DNA: TGTGCCAGCAGAGGGTCAGGGGCCGAGGGTGGCTACACCTTC.

This clone was recorded a few times. V gene TRBV16 combines with J gene TRBJ1-2, with D unresolved. The V end lost 4 bases, the J end lost 5 bases, and 14 bases lay between the germline ends. CDR3 length: 14 residues. The germline CDR1 and CDR2 sequences are KGHSY and FQNENV. DNA for the CDR3: TGTGCCAGCAGCCTAGCGACCAATCGGTATGGCTACACCTTC. Translation: CASSLATNRYGYTF.

This chain connects TRBV5-5 to TRBJ2-7; D possibly corresponds to TRBD2 (6 bases). The CDR3 is made up of 12 amino acids. V was shortened by 3 bases and J by 9 bases, with 13 bases between the two germline ends. Germline V CDR1 and CDR2: SGHKS, YYEKEE (reference sequence). The CDR3 DNA reads as TGTGCCAGCAGCTGGGTGAAGGGAGGGCAGTACTTC. This encodes CASSWVKGGQYF.

This clone was detected only a few times. The rearrangement links TRBV4-2 to TRBJ2-5, with 9 bases that match TRBD2. After removal of 4 bases from V and 3 bases from J, the junction contained 6 bases not matched to a gene. Germline lookup yields CDR1 LGHNA and CDR2 YNFKEQ. The CDR3 runs 15 residues. The CDR3 loop reads CASSPQASGKETQYF. The CDR3 DNA reads as TGTGCCAGCAGCCCCCAGGCTAGCGGGAAAGAGACCCAGTACTTC.

The genes are TRBV5-1 and TRBJ1-5; perhaps TRBD1 as D (5 bases). This CDR3 comprises 19 residues. Germline V gives CDR1 SGHRS, CDR2 YFSETQ. V lost 1 base and J lost 0, with 20 bases in between. CDR3 sequence (DNA): TGCGCCAGCAGCTTGCACGTGACAGCTTTTGGTCATAGCAATCAGCCCCAGCATTTT. It yields the protein CASSLHVTAFGHSNQPQHF.

This clone has just a few counts. The chain recombines TRBV19 with TRBJ1-1; D is possibly TRBD1 (6 bases). V gave up 4 bases and J gave up 3 bases, with 18 bases separating them. The germline gives CDR1 LNHDA, CDR2 SQIVND (reference sequence). The CDR3 loop spans 16 amino acids. The chain's CDR3 is CASSTTGWGRDTEAFF. The CDR3 nucleotides read TGTGCCAGTAGTACAACCGGGTGGGGGCGAGACACTGAAGCTTTCTTT.

This clone was seen a handful of times. The chain combines TRBV5-4 with TRBJ2-1; the D gene is possibly TRBD2 (6 bases). Germline V gives CDR1 SGHNT, CDR2 YYREEE (reference sequence). The CDR3 has 15 residues. V lost 0 bases, J lost 6 bases, and 13 bases lay in between. CDR3 sequence (DNA): TGTGCCAGCAGCTTGGAAGTAGCGGCATGCAATGAGCAGTTCTTC. Translation: CASSLEVAACNEQFF.

The CDR3 DNA is TGCAGCGTTGTACCCCTAGCTTCGCCTGCAGATACGCAGTATTTT. This translates into CSVVPLASPADTQYF. The chain uses TRBV29-1 and TRBJ2-3; D perhaps matches TRBD2 (5 bases). The CDR3 has 15 amino acids. V lost 4 bases, J lost 4 bases, and 18 bases lay in between. From germline, CDR1 is SQVTM and CDR2 ANQGSEA.

This chain joins TRBV4-3 and TRBJ2-3; TRBD2 matches at 10 bases. Germline-derived CDR1 and CDR2 are LGHNA and YSLEER. The V segment lost 4 bases and the J segment 3 bases; nucleotides outside the gene matches: 7. This CDR3 comprises 16 residues. The CDR3 DNA is TGCGCCAGCAGCCGAGGCGGGACTAGCGAGACAGATACGCAGTATTTT. Protein: CASSRGGTSETDTQYF.

V is TRBV6-5 and J is TRBJ2-7; D possibly corresponds to TRBD2 (6 bases). This CDR3 is 13 amino acids long. CDR1 is MNHEY, CDR2 SVGAGI, per germline. Trimming pared 5 bases from V and 7 bases from J, leaving 15 bases between. Written as DNA, the CDR3 is TGTGCCAGCAGTGCTCGGGACTTGCAGGAGCAGTACTTC. Protein sequence: CASSARDLQEQYF.

The genes are TRBV28 and TRBJ2-7, with D perhaps matching TRBD1 (6 bases). This CDR3 has 11 residues. CDR1 MDHEN and CDR2 SYDVKM come from the germline V gene. V gave up 8 bases and J gave up 3 bases, with 8 bases separating them. CDR3 loop: CASGDIYEQYF. Here the CDR3 DNA reads TGTGCCAGCGGGGACATCTACGAGCAGTACTTC.

The chain employs TRBV19 and TRBJ2-7; D is uncertain. The ends were cut back, 5 bases at V and 4 bases at J, with 3 bases in the middle. The V gene's germline CDR1 is LNHDA and CDR2 SQIVND (reference sequence). CDR3 length equals 10 residues. This chain's CDR3 is CASSLYEQYF. Here the CDR3 DNA reads TGTGCCAGTAGTCTTTACGAGCAGTACTTC.

The chain has TRBV28 and TRBJ2-5, with 9 bases lining up with TRBD1. V lost 3 bases to trimming and J lost 2 bases; unmatched junction nucleotides: 7. The CDR3 consists of 16 residues. Germline CDR1 MDHEN, CDR2 SYDVKM. The CDR3 nucleotides are TGTGCCAGCAGTTTTGCTGGACAGGGGCTGCAAGAGACCCAGTACTTC. Its protein is CASSFAGQGLQETQYF. The whole variable domain, filled in from reference TRBV28 and TRBJ2-5, reads DVKVTQSSRYLVKRTGEKVFLECVQDMDHENMFWYRQDPGLGLRLIYFSYDVKMKEKGDIPEGYSVSREKKERFSLILESASTNQTSMYLCASSFAGQGLQETQYFGPGTRLLVL.

The chain employs TRBV10-3 and TRBJ2-7, with 9 bases that match TRBD1. The V gene end was trimmed by 7 bases and the J gene end by 3 bases; junction bases not matched to a gene: 4. Germline V lookup: CDR1 ENHRY, CDR2 SYGVKD. CDR3 length: 13 residues. CDR3: CAIKDRGHYEQYF. The CDR3 nucleotides are TGTGCCATCAAGGACAGGGGCCACTACGAGCAGTACTTC.

The sample holds a few counts of this clone. The chain uses TRBV6-5 and TRBJ1-1; the D gene is possibly TRBD1 (6 bases). Germline lookup yields CDR1 MNHEY and CDR2 SVGAGI. V was pared by 6 bases and J by 4 bases, with 15 bases between. CDR3 size: 14 residues. CDR3 region: CASRKGGWITEAFF. CDR3 in DNA: TGTGCCAGCAGGAAGGGGGGGTGGATCACTGAAGCTTTCTTT.

This chain joins TRBV7-6 and TRBJ2-5; TRBD2 matches at 7 bases. V shed 1 base and J 1 base; nucleotides not matched to a gene: 15. The CDR3 has 19 amino acids. Germline-derived CDR1 and CDR2 are SGHVS and FNYEAQ. CDR3 sequence: CASSLDPLGGVKVQETQYF. The CDR3 region has the DNA TGTGCCAGCAGCTTAGACCCTTTGGGGGGGGTTAAGGTCCAAGAGACCCAGTACTTC.

Turning to this clone: One junction end does not reproduce the germline sequence, and a read error may be involved. The chain has TRBV6-1 and TRBJ2-3; 9 bases align to TRBD2. Germline loops: CDR1 MNHNS, CDR2 SASEGT. The CDR3 contains 18 residues. The CDR3 DNA is TGTGCCAGCAGTCAAGCAGCGGGAGGCTCACTACGCACAGATACGCAGTATTTT. As protein: CASSQAAGGSLRTDTQYF.

This chain links TRBV29-1 with TRBJ1-1; TRBD1 might be the D (5 bases). Looked up from germline, CDR1 is SQVTM and CDR2 is ANQGSEA. The V and J ends lost 3 bases and 3 bases respectively, with 17 bases between them. This CDR3 has 15 amino acids. The CDR3 sequence is CSVEGRGERDTEAFF. The CDR3 nucleotides read TGCAGCGTTGAGGGAAGGGGTGAGAGAGACACTGAAGCTTTCTTT.

The count of this clone is one. The V gene is TRBV4-3, the J gene TRBJ2-1, with TRBD1 identical over 12 bases. Per the germline V gene, CDR1 is LGHNA and CDR2 is YSLEER. With 1 base clipped from V and 7 bases from J, the junction kept 14 bases outside the gene matches. This CDR3 region has 19 residues. Written as DNA, the CDR3 is TGCGCCAGCAGCCAAGGAGACCGACCGGGACAGGGGGCGAGGAATGAGCAGTTCTTC. Its protein is CASSQGDRPGQGARNEQFF.

The chain uses TRBV18 and TRBJ2-5; 8 bases are a match to TRBD1. V lost 4 bases to trimming and J lost 2 bases; unmatched junction nucleotides: 0. The CDR3 consists of 13 residues. Germline V gene data show CDR1 as KGHSH and CDR2 as LQKENI. The CDR3 sequence is CASSRDRQETQYF. The CDR3 DNA reads as TGTGCCAGCTCACGGGACAGGCAAGAGACCCAGTACTTC.

CDR3 in amino acids: CASSHGSSYEQYF. The CDR3 DNA reads TGTGCCAGCAGCCACGGGTCCTCCTACGAGCAGTACTTC. This chain connects TRBV5-6 to TRBJ2-7, with D unresolved. The germline V gene encodes CDR1 SGHDT and CDR2 YYEEEE. The CDR3 is made up of 13 amino acids. V was trimmed by 4 bases and J by 0 bases, leaving 8 bases between them.

The chain recombines TRBV27 with TRBJ1-1; TRBD1 matches at 9 bases. Germline V gene lookup returns CDR1 MNHEY and CDR2 SMNVEV (reference sequence). The CDR3 runs to 16 residues. V shed 8 bases, J shed 7 bases, and the junction held 17 bases outside the gene matches. In DNA, the CDR3 is TGTGCCAGCCTTTCGTCCCGGGACAGGGACGACGATGAAGCTTTCTTT. Translation gives CASLSSRDRDDDEAFF.

The chain links TRBV5-8 to TRBJ2-1, with D possibly being TRBD1 (5 bases). CDR1 is SGHTS, CDR2 YDEGEE, per germline. The CDR3 runs 15 residues. The ends were cut back, 0 bases at V and 1 base at J, with 8 bases in the middle. The DNA for the CDR3 is TGTGCCAGCAGCTTGGAACAGGTGTCCTACAATGAGCAGTTCTTC. Translation: CASSLEQVSYNEQFF. Full variable domain (remainder filled in from reference TRBV5-8 and TRBJ2-1): EAGVTQSPTHLIKTRGQQATLRCSPISGHTSVYWYQQALGLGLQFLLWYDEGEERNRGNFPPRFSGRQFPNYSSELNVNALELEDSALYLCASSLEQVSYNEQFFGPGTRLTVL.

The CDR3 loop is CASGSVGREGSGANVLTF. Here the CDR3 DNA reads TGTGCTAGTGGTTCGGTGGGGCGGGAGGGCTCTGGGGCCAACGTCCTGACTTTC. The chain has TRBV12-5 and TRBJ2-6, with 9 bases fitting TRBD2. The CDR3 covers 18 residues. V lost 4 bases to trimming and J lost 0 bases; unmatched junction nucleotides: 7. Germline assignment: CDR1 LGHNT and CDR2 FRNRAP.

The J gene is TRBJ2-1, the V gene TRBV21-1; the D call TRBD2 from the table was never checked on the DNA. TRBV21-1 is deemed a pseudogene. The CDR3 loop spans 20 amino acids. The CDR3 here is CASSKEVAVEGDGSYNEQFF. The CDR3 bases are TGTGCCAGCAGCAAAGAAGTAGCGGTCGAGGGAGACGGTTCCTACAATGAGCAGTTCTTC.